Listed below are T cell receptor beta chains from one sample, sequenced in a study of T cells in Graves' hyperthyroidism and ophthalmopathy. TCRdb re-called the multiplex PCR reads through MiXCR, storing one row per CDR3 protein. The sample lists hundreds of thousands of distinct CDR3 sequences; 15% to 20% were seen once. The sample comprised blood. Receptor source: a woman in her forties with Graves' ophthalmopathy. Each CDR3 is given with its conserved first and last residue. The D gene is left open where the match is weak. Clone size is stated in some rows and not others, as once, few, many or a class when expanded.

CSANSGSPLWFF	TGCAGTGCCAATAGCGGGAGCCCTCTTTGGTTCTTC	TRBV20-1	TRBJ2-1	once	TRBD2
CSARKRELNNEQFF	TGCAGTGCTCGGAAGCGGGAGCTAAACAATGAGCAGTTCTTC	TRBV20-1	TRBJ2-1	many	TRBD2
CASSPVEGVAYGYTF	TGTGCCAGCTCACCGGTGGAAGGGGTGGCGTACGGCTACACCTTC	TRBV18	TRBJ1-2	many	-
CAWSAGYSNQPQHF	TGTGCCTGGAGTGCGGGCTATAGCAATCAGCCCCAGCATTTT	TRBV30	TRBJ1-5	few	-
CASSTTRILADTQYF	TGTGCCAGCAGCACGACACGGATTCTGGCAGATACGCAGTATTTT	TRBV7-8	TRBJ2-3	many	-
CASSPRTSGASSYNEQFF	TGTGCCAGCAGCCCTAGGACTAGCGGGGCCAGCTCCTACAATGAGCAGTTCTTC	TRBV11-2	TRBJ2-1	-	TRBD2
CASEGVRNIQYF	TGTGCCAGCGAGGGGGTGAGGAACATTCAGTACTTC	TRBV7-9	TRBJ2-4	-	-
CASSGGTGGNNEQFF	TGTGCCAGCAGTGGCGGGACAGGGGGCAACAATGAGCAGTTCTTC	TRBV6-1	TRBJ2-1	many	TRBD1
CASSELSGRYNEQFF	TGTGCCAGCAGTGAACTGAGCGGGAGATACAATGAGCAGTTCTTC	TRBV6-1	TRBJ2-1	many	TRBD2
CASTPGKVNQPQHF	TGTGCCAGCACCCCGGGTAAGGTGAACCAGCCCCAGCATTTT	TRBV2	TRBJ1-5	many	-
CASKEIAARTDTQYF	TGTGCCAGCAAGGAGATAGCGGCTCGTACAGATACGCAGTATTTT	TRBV27	TRBJ2-3	-	-
CASSEYSGATSEKLFF	TGTGCCAGCAGTGAATATTCGGGTGCGACTTCCGAAAAACTGTTTTTT	TRBV25-1	TRBJ1-4	few	-
CASSFFGEQGVRGYTF	TGTGCCAGCAGTTTTTTTGGGGAACAGGGGGTTCGCGGCTACACCTTC	TRBV28	TRBJ1-2	many	TRBD1
CAWSAEGGVLGDTQYF	TGTGCCTGGAGTGCTGAAGGGGGGGTCCTGGGAGATACGCAGTATTTT	TRBV30	TRBJ2-3	many	-